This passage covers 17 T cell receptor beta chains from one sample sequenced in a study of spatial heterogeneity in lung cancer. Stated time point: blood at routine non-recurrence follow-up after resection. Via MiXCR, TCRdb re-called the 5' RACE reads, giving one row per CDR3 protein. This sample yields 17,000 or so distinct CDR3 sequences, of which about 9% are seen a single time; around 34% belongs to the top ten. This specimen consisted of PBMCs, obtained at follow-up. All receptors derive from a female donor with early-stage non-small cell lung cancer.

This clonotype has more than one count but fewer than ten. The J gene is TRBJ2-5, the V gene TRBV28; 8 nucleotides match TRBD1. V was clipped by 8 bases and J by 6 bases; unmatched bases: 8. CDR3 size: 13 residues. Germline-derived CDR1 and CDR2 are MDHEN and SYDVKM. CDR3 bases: TGTGCCAGCGGTGGGACAGGCCCCAAGACCCAGTACTTC. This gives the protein CASGGTGPKTQYF.

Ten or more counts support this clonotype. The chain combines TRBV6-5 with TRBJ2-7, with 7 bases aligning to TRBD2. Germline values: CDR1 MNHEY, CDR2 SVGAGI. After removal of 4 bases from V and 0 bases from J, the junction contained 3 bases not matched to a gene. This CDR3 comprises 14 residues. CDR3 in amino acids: CASSFGGSSYEQYF. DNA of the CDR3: TGTGCCAGCAGTTTTGGCGGGAGCTCCTACGAGCAGTACTTC.

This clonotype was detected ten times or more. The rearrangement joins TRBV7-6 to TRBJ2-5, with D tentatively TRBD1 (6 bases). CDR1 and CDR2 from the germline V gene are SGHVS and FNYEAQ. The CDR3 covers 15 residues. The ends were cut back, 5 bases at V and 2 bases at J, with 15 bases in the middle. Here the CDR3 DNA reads TGTGCCAGCAGCGTATGGGGGACATTACAAGAGACCCAGTACTTC. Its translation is CASSVWGTLQETQYF. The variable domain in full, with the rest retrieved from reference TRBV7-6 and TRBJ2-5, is GAGVSQSPRYKVTKRGQDVALRCDPISGHVSLYWYRQALGQGPEFLTYFNYEAQQDKSGLPNDRFSAERPEGSISTLTIQRTEQRDSAMYRCASSVWGTLQETQYFGPGTRLLVL.

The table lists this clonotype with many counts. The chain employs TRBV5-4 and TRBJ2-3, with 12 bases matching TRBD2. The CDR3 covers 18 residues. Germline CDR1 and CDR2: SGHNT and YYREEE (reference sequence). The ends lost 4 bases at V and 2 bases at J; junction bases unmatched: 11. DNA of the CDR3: TGTGCCAGCAGCCAGAACCCCCTAGCGGGGGGGATCACAGATACGCAGTATTTT. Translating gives CASSQNPLAGGITDTQYF. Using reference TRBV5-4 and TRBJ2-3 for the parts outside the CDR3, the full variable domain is ETGVTQSPTHLIKTRGQQVTLRCSSQSGHNTVSWYQQALGQGPQFIFQYYREEENGRGNFPPRFSGLQFPNYSSELNVNALELDDSALYLCASSQNPLAGGITDTQYFGPGTRLTVL.

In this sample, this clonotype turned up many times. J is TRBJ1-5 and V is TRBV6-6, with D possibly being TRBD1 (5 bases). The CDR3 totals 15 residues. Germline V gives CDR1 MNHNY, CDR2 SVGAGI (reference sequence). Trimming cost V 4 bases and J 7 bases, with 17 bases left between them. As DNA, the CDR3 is TGTGCCAGCAGTTTGAACCGGGACTGGATCCAGCCCCAGCATTTT. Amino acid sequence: CASSLNRDWIQPQHF.

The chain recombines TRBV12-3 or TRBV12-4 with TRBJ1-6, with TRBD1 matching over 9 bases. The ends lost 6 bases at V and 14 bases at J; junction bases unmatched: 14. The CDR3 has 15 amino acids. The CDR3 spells CASRSTGTGLSALHF. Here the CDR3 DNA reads TGTGCCAGCAGGTCAACCGGGACAGGGTTGTCGGCCCTCCACTTT.

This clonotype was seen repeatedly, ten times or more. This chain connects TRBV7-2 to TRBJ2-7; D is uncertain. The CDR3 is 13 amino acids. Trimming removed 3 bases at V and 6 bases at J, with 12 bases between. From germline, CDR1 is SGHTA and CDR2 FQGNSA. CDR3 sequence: CASSFAAGAEQYF. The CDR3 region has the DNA TGTGCCAGCAGCTTTGCGGCAGGTGCCGAGCAGTACTTC. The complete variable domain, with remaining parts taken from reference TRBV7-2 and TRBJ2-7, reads GAGVSQSPSNKVTEKGKDVELRCDPISGHTALYWYRQSLGQGLEFLIYFQGNSAPDKSGLPSDRFSAERTGGSVSTLTIQRTQQEDSAVYLCASSFAAGAEQYFGPGTRLTVT.

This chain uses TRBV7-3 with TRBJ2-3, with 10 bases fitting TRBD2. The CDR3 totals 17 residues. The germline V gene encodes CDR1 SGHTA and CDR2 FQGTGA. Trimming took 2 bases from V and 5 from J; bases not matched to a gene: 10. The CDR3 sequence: CASSLGWLAGVEDTQYF. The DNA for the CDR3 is TGTGCCAGCAGCTTAGGGTGGCTAGCGGGGGTCGAAGATACGCAGTATTTT.

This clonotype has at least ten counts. CDR3 sequence: CASSPTGRNNMNTEAFF. In nucleotides, the CDR3 is TGTGCCAGCAGCCCCACCGGGCGGAACAACATGAACACTGAAGCTTTCTTT. The chain recombines TRBV5-5 with TRBJ1-1; D not certain. Germline V gene lookup returns CDR1 SGHKS and CDR2 YYEKEE (reference sequence). This CDR3 is built from 17 residues. The V end lost 4 bases, the J end lost 0 bases, and 19 bases lay between the germline ends.

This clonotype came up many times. The CDR3 nucleotides are TGTGCCAGCCGGGGGGATTATACCTACAATGAGCAGTTCTTC. Protein product: CASRGDYTYNEQFF. The chain employs TRBV2 and TRBJ2-1, with 7 bases that match TRBD2. Germline V lookup: CDR1 SNHLY, CDR2 FYNNEI. The CDR3 runs to 14 residues. J gave up 2 bases and V 8 bases, and 6 bases lay outside the gene matches.

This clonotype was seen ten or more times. CDR3 sequence (DNA): TGTGCCAGCTCACTTCTCGACAGGCCCACAGATACGCAGTATTTT. Protein sequence: CASSLLDRPTDTQYF. This chain joins TRBV18 and TRBJ2-3, with D possibly TRBD1 on 6 matching bases. V was cut by 4 bases and J by 2 bases, with 13 bases left in between. CDR1 and CDR2 (germline): KGHSH, LQKENI. The CDR3 contains 15 residues.

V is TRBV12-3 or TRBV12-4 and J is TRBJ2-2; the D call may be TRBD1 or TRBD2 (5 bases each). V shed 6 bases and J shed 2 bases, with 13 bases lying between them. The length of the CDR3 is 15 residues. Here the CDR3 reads CASRGDGRNTGELFF. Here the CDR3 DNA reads TGTGCCAGCAGGGGGGACGGACGAAACACCGGGGAGCTGTTTTTT.

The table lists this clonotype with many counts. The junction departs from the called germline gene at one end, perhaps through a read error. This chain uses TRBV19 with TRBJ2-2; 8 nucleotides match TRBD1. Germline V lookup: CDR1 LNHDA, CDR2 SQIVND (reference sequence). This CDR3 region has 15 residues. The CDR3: CSSSARGLNTGELFF. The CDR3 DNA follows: TGTTCCAGTAGTGCCAGGGGGCTTAACACCGGGGAGCTGTTTTTT.

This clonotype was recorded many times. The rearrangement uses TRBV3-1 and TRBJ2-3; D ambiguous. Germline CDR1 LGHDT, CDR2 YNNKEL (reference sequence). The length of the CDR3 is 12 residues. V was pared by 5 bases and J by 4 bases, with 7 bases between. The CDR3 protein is CASSESPDTQYF. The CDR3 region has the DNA TGTGCCAGCAGCGAGAGCCCAGATACGCAGTATTTT.

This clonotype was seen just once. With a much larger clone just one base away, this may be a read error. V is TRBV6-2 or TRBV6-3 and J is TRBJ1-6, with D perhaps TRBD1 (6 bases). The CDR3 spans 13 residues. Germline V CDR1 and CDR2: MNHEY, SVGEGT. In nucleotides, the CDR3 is TGTGCCAGCATTTACTCGGACAGTTCACCCCTCCACTTT. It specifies CASIYSDSSPLHF.

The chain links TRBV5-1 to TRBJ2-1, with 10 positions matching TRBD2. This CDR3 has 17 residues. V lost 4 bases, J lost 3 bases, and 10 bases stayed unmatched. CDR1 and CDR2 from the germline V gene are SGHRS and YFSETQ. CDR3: CASSVTLAGRVYNEQFF. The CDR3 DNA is TGCGCCAGCAGCGTGACACTAGCGGGACGGGTCTACAATGAGCAGTTCTTC.

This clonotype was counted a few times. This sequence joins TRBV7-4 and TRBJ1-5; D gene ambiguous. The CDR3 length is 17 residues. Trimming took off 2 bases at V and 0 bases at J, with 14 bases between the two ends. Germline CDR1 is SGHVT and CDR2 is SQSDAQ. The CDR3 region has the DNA TGTGCCAGCAGCTTAAGGTCAACCCCTTATAGCAATCAGCCCCAGCATTTT. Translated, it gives CASSLRSTPYSNQPQHF.